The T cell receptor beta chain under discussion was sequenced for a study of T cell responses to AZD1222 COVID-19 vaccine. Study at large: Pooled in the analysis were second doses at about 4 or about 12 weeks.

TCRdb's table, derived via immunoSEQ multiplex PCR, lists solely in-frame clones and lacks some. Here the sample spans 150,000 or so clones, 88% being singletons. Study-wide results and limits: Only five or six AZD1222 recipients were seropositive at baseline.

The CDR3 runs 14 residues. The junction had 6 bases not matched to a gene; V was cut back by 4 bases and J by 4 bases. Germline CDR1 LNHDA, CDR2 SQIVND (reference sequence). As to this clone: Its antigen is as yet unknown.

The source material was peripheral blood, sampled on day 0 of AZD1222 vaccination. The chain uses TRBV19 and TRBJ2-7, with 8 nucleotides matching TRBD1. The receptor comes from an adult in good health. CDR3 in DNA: TGTGCCAGTAGTAACCAGAGGACAGGGTACGAGCAGTACTTC. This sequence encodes CASSNQRTGYEQYF.